A selection of T cell receptor beta chains follows, all from one sample in a study of blood T cell repertoires in COVID-19. The assay was immunoSEQ multiplex PCR, and TCRdb's table has in-frame clones only and misses some. The data contain 280,000 or so clones, 70% to 90% of them singletons. Specimen: peripheral blood. Every receptor here comes from a woman aged 60 to 75 with acute or convalescent COVID-19. The CDR3 runs from the conserved cysteine through the conserved F or W. Each record gives: clone size, J gene, V gene, D gene, CDR3 DNA, CDR3 protein. D genes are given only for firm matches. Clone size appears in some rows only: once, few, many, or a class for an expanded clone.

clone size: .; J gene: TRBJ1-2; V gene: TRBV29-1; D gene: .; CDR3 DNA: TGCAGCGTTGATACCCTGTACAGGGCTAATAACTATGGCTACACCTTC; CDR3 protein: CSVDTLYRANNYGYTF
clone size: .; J gene: TRBJ2-2; V gene: TRBV11-3; D gene: .; CDR3 DNA: TGTGCCAGCCGACTAAGGGCAGGGGCTGGCGGGGAGCTGTTTTTT; CDR3 protein: CASRLRAGAGGELFF
clone size: few; J gene: TRBJ2-6; V gene: TRBV27; D gene: .; CDR3 DNA: TGTGCCAGCAGAGGACTGAGCTCTGGGGCCAACGTCCTGACTTTC; CDR3 protein: CASRGLSSGANVLTF
clone size: .; J gene: TRBJ1-1; V gene: TRBV5-4; D gene: .; CDR3 DNA: TGTGCCAGCAGCTTGCGGGGGACGGTCACTGAAGCTTTCTTT; CDR3 protein: CASSLRGTVTEAFF
clone size: .; J gene: TRBJ2-7; V gene: TRBV30; D gene: TRBD1; CDR3 DNA: TGTGCCTGGAGGGGACCGGACAGGTATCTCTACGAGCAGTACTTC; CDR3 protein: CAWRGPDRYLYEQYF
clone size: .; J gene: TRBJ2-7; V gene: TRBV2; D gene: .; CDR3 DNA: TGTGCCAGCACCCTGGGGGGTCTATCTTCCTACGAGCAGTACTTC; CDR3 protein: CASTLGGLSSYEQYF
clone size: .; J gene: TRBJ2-7; V gene: TRBV28; D gene: .; CDR3 DNA: TGTGCCAGCAGCTCACAGGAACCCTACGAGCAGTACTTC; CDR3 protein: CASSSQEPYEQYF
clone size: .; J gene: TRBJ1-5; V gene: TRBV30; D gene: .; CDR3 DNA: TGTGCCTGGAGTGTAAGAGGCAGGGGCCGCAATCAGCCCCAGCATTTT; CDR3 protein: CAWSVRGRGRNQPQHF
clone size: .; J gene: TRBJ2-7; V gene: TRBV7-9; D gene: TRBD2; CDR3 DNA: TGTGCCAGCAGCTTAGGGCTAGCGGGGGGACACTCCTACGAGCAGTACTTC; CDR3 protein: CASSLGLAGGHSYEQYF
clone size: .; J gene: TRBJ1-2; V gene: TRBV20-1; D gene: .; CDR3 DNA: TGCAGTGCTAGTCAAGGGGGGGCCTGGGGCTACACCTTC; CDR3 protein: CSASQGGAWGYTF
clone size: .; J gene: TRBJ2-3; V gene: TRBV12-5; D gene: .; CDR3 DNA: TGTGCTAGTGGTTTGGGAAGCGCAGATACGCAGTATTTT; CDR3 protein: CASGLGSADTQYF
clone size: .; J gene: TRBJ1-2; V gene: TRBV6-2/TRBV6-3; D gene: .; CDR3 DNA: TGTGCCAGCAGTTACTCGACCTCTACAGGGAACTATGGCTACACCTTC; CDR3 protein: CASSYSTSTGNYGYTF
clone size: once; J gene: TRBJ2-7; V gene: TRBV20-1; D gene: TRBD2; CDR3 DNA: TGCAGTGCTAGTCGACTAGCGGGGGGGCTCGAGCAGTACTTC; CDR3 protein: CSASRLAGGLEQYF
clone size: .; J gene: TRBJ2-1; V gene: TRBV20-1; D gene: TRBD2; CDR3 DNA: TGCAGTGCTAGTAGCGGGGGGAATTACAATGAGCAGTTCTTC; CDR3 protein: CSASSGGNYNEQFF
clone size: .; J gene: TRBJ1-1; V gene: TRBV7-3; D gene: .; CDR3 DNA: TGTGCCAGCAGCTTAATTCGCGGTAGGATCCGGGGGGACACTGAAGCTTTCTTT; CDR3 protein: CASSLIRGRIRGDTEAFF
clone size: .; J gene: TRBJ2-3; V gene: TRBV27; D gene: TRBD2; CDR3 DNA: TGTGCCAGCAGTTTAAAAGCGGGAGGGTCCACAGATACGCAGTATTTT; CDR3 protein: CASSLKAGGSTDTQYF
clone size: few; J gene: TRBJ2-1; V gene: TRBV28; D gene: TRBD2; CDR3 DNA: TGTGCCAGCAGTTTATTACTAGCGGGAGGATTTACGGATGAGCAGTTCTTC; CDR3 protein: CASSLLLAGGFTDEQFF
clone size: .; J gene: TRBJ2-4; V gene: TRBV9; D gene: TRBD2; CDR3 DNA: TGTGCCAGCAGCGTATCAGCGGGGGGGCCTAAAAACATTCAGTACTTC; CDR3 protein: CASSVSAGGPKNIQYF
clone size: few; J gene: TRBJ1-5; V gene: TRBV19; D gene: .; CDR3 DNA: TGTGCCAGTGAAGTGGACAACGGAAATCAGCCCCAGCATTTT; CDR3 protein: CASEVDNGNQPQHF
clone size: .; J gene: TRBJ1-1; V gene: TRBV6-6; D gene: TRBD1; CDR3 DNA: TGTGCCAGCAGATTCACTACCGGGACAGCGAACACTGAAGCTTTCTTT; CDR3 protein: CASRFTTGTANTEAFF
clone size: .; J gene: TRBJ2-1; V gene: TRBV21-1; D gene: .; CDR3 DNA: TGTGCCAGCAGCAAAGGTGGGACACAGCAGTTCTTC; CDR3 protein: CASSKGGTQQFF
clone size: .; J gene: TRBJ1-5; V gene: TRBV28; D gene: TRBD1; CDR3 DNA: TGTGCCAGCAGTCCCCTGTCCCGGGACAGGGATAGCAATCAGCCCCAGCATTTT; CDR3 protein: CASSPLSRDRDSNQPQHF
clone size: .; J gene: TRBJ2-5; V gene: TRBV27; D gene: TRBD2; CDR3 DNA: TGTGCCAGCAGCCCAAGGCGAGCGGGGGAACAAGAGACCCAGTACTTC; CDR3 protein: CASSPRRAGEQETQYF
clone size: .; J gene: TRBJ1-4; V gene: TRBV7-2; D gene: TRBD1; CDR3 DNA: TGTGCCAGCAGCCGGGGACAGGGTTGGGAAAAACTGTTTTTT; CDR3 protein: CASSRGQGWEKLFF
clone size: .; J gene: TRBJ1-1; V gene: TRBV5-4; D gene: .; CDR3 DNA: TGTGCCAGCAGCTTGGTAGGGGCTCAGAACACTGAAGCTTTCTTT; CDR3 protein: CASSLVGAQNTEAFF
clone size: .; J gene: TRBJ2-2; V gene: TRBV25-1; D gene: TRBD1; CDR3 DNA: TGTGCCAGCAGTGCACCGCTGGGACAGGGGGCTGGCGGGGAGCTGTTTTTT; CDR3 protein: CASSAPLGQGAGGELFF
clone size: .; J gene: TRBJ2-7; V gene: TRBV6-5; D gene: TRBD1; CDR3 DNA: TGTGCCAGCAGTTATCAGGGACAGGGGGTACACGAGCAGTACTTC; CDR3 protein: CASSYQGQGVHEQYF
clone size: .; J gene: TRBJ2-2; V gene: TRBV9; D gene: TRBD2; CDR3 DNA: TGTGCCAGCAGCGTAGAACTAGCGGGGGGGCCTGGCACCGGGGAGCTGTTTTTT; CDR3 protein: CASSVELAGGPGTGELFF
clone size: few; J gene: TRBJ2-7; V gene: TRBV18; D gene: TRBD1; CDR3 DNA: TGTGCCAGCTCACCCGGGGACAGGGGGTCCTACGAGCAGTACTTC; CDR3 protein: CASSPGDRGSYEQYF